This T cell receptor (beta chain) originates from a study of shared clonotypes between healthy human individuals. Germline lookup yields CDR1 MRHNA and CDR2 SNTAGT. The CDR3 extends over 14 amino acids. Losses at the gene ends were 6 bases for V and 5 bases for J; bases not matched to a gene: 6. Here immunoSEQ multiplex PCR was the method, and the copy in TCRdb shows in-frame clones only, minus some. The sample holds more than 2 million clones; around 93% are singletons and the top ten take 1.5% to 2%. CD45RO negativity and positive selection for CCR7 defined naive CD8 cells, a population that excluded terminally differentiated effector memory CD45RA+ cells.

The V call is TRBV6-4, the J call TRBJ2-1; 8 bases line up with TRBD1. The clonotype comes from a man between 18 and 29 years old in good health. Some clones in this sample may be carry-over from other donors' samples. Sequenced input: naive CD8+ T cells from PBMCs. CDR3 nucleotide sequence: TGTGCCAGCAGGAGGGACAGGATTAACAATGAGCAGTTCTTC. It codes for CASRRDRINNEQFF.